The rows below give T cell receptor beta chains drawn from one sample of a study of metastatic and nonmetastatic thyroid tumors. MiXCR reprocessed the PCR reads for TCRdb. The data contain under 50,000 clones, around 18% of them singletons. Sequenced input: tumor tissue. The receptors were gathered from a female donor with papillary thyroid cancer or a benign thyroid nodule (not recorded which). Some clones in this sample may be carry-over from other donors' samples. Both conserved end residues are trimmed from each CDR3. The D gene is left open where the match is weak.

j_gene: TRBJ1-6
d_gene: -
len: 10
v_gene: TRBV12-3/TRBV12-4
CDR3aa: ASSFFPSPLH

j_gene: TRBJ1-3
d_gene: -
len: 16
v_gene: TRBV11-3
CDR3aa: ASSLDGAGWGAGNTIY

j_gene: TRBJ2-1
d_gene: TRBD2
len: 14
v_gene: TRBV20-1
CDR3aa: SAQQSSGGFYNEQF

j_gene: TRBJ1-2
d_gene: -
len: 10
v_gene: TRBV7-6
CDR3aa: ASSQIQVGYT

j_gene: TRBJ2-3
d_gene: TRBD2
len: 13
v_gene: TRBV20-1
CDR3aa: SGSKELAGSDTQY

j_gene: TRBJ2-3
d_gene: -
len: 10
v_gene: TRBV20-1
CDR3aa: SASLNTDTQY

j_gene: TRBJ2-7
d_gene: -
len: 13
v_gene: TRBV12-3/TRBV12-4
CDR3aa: ASTPALRTPYEQY

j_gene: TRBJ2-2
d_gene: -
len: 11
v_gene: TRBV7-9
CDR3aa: ASSLFITGELF

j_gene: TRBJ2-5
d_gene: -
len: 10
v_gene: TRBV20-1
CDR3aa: SARGAQETQY

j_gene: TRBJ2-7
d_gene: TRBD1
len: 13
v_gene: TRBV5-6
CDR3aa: ASSYNYRGLYEQY

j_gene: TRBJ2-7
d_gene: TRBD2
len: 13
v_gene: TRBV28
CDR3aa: ASSGSTSALYEQY

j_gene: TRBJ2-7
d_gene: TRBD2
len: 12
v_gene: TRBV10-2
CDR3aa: ASSVLAADGEQY

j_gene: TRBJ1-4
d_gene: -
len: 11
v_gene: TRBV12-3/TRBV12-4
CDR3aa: ASSYTGNEKLF

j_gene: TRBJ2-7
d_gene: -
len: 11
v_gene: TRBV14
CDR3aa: ASSIWGSYEQY

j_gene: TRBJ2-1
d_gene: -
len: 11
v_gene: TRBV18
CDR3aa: ASSPDTYNEQF

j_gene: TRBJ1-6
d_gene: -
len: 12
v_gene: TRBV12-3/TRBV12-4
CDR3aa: ASSLMGQNSPLH